The sequence of this TCR beta chain was determined in a study of blood T cell repertoires in COVID-19 (dated by TCRdb to 2020 to 2021). Regarding the study in general: Samples from collaborators originated in the United States, Italy and Spain and spanned both the acute and convalescent phases of COVID-19. The repertoires were made available in a free public database intended to serve as a resource for research on the immune response to SARS-CoV-2. The samples were drawn from the first 160 participants of the ongoing ImmuneRACE study and from 950 to 1,500 subjects provided by 6 global collaborators. The material from the prospective study consisted of cDNA or gDNA derived from T cells, B-cell-depleted T cells, or PBMCs. Sample metadata almost always included a de-identified subject ID, COVID-19 status, age in years and sex. The dataset comprised deeply sampled blood TCRbeta repertoires from subjects exposed to, actively infected with, or recovered from COVID-19. Where HLA class I and class II types were available, the types were taken from metadata supplied by the sample provider, not from assay-based typing. Points the paper makes about the study in general: Clinical and demographic metadata were provided uncurated, with the amount varying by source and participant.

Whole blood was collected in K2EDTA tubes by collaborating institutions according to the institutions' own protocols. For TCRbeta analysis, collaborator samples were shipped as frozen whole blood, as isolated PBMCs, or as DNA extracted from either sample type. The immunoSEQ Assay, a bias-controlled multiplex PCR, was used to amplify TCRbeta CDR3 regions from genomic DNA. From the authors' description of their analysis: Nucleated cell counts per sample were estimated from amplification of reference gene primers within the assay. To quantify the absolute abundance of each unique TCRbeta CDR3 rearrangement, sequence reads were collapsed and filtered. Productive Simpson clonality was computed per sample as the square root of Simpson's diversity index over productive rearrangements. TCRdb stores this immuneACCESS table with in-frame sequences only. Part of the clones is absent; in the studies checked, under half of the shortfall reflects unresolved V genes, and no reason is known for the rest. The V and J calls and the clone size are those of that table, but D and trimming were determined from the DNA. The sample profile shows about 150,000 clones; around 85% of them were found once. Together, the top ten hold about 29% of the sample.

On this clone: Its antigen remains undetermined. Per-base qualities were not stored, and no clone one base away is much larger.

According to the germline V gene, CDR1 reads SGHVS and CDR2 reads FQNEAQ. Deletion took 3 bases off V and 4 bases off J, with a span of 12 bases between the germline ends. CDR3 length: 14 amino acids, cysteine to phenylalanine. Kept here is only the CDR3 DNA, which spans 42 bases and is read in frame from base 1. The sequence links TRBV7-8 to TRBJ2-5, with the identity of the D gene unclear. This TCR came from a woman aged 60-75 years with acute or convalescent COVID-19. Sequenced: peripheral blood. The CDR3 amino acid sequence is: CASSFSPRRETQYF. The DNA sequence reads TGTGCCAGCAGCTTTTCCCCGAGAAGAGAGACCCAGTACTTC.